These 17 T cell receptor beta chains share one sample of origin, sequenced in a study of lymphopenia after photon versus proton radiotherapy (dated by TCRdb to the late 2010s). The receptor library was made with the immunoSEQ multiplex PCR assay. TCRdb's version of the immuneACCESS table is confined to in-frame rearrangements and falls short of the full clone set. An unresolved V gene accounts for under half of the shortfall where checked; the remainder is of unknown origin. The table for this sample lists 55,000 to 85,000 clones; around 93% of them were counted only once. The top ten clonotypes cover about 2% of the sample. This sample comprised peripheral blood, obtained from a patient treated with photon-based radiotherapy. Source of these receptors: a woman aged 40 to 50 with cholangiocarcinoma.

V is TRBV10-2 and J is TRBJ1-6; unclear D gene. The germline V gene encodes CDR1 WSHSY and CDR2 SAAADI. The V and J ends lost 2 bases and 6 bases respectively, with 5 bases between them. CDR3 length: 13 amino acids. The CDR3 reads CASSEMPNSPLHF. Here the CDR3 DNA reads TGCGCCAGCAGTGAGATGCCTAATTCACCCCTCCACTTT.

The chain uses TRBV28 and TRBJ1-1; maybe TRBD1 (5 bases). Trimming pared 1 base from V and 3 bases from J, leaving 12 bases between. Germline assignment: CDR1 MDHEN and CDR2 SYDVKM. The CDR3 runs 15 residues. The CDR3 loop reads CASSLSGQGHTEAFF. For the CDR3, the DNA is TGTGCCAGCAGTTTATCGGGGCAGGGTCACACTGAAGCTTTCTTT.

The V and J genes are TRBV25-1 and TRBJ1-3; D remains unclear. This CDR3 is 14 amino acids long. V gave up 4 bases and J gave up 2 bases, with 9 bases separating them. CDR1 is MGHDK, CDR2 SYGVNS, per germline. CDR3 residues: CASSGPVPGNTIYF. The CDR3 DNA follows: TGTGCCAGCAGTGGACCGGTGCCTGGAAACACCATATATTTT.

The J gene is TRBJ2-1, the V gene TRBV27; 7 bases fit TRBD1. The CDR3 extends over 14 amino acids. Per germline, CDR1 MNHEY and CDR2 SMNVEV (reference sequence). V dropped 6 bases and J dropped 7; count of bases not matched to a gene: 9. The CDR3 DNA reads TGTGCCAGCAGCTATAAACCGACAGGGAATGAGCAGTTCTTC. Protein sequence: CASSYKPTGNEQFF.

This rearrangement joins TRBV19 to TRBJ2-1; D possibly uses TRBD1 or TRBD2 (5 bases each). The CDR3 runs to 19 residues. Germline assignment: CDR1 LNHDA and CDR2 SQIVND (reference sequence). The V end lost 0 bases, the J end lost 3 bases, and 21 bases lay between the germline ends. The CDR3 DNA sequence: TGTGCCAGTAGTATAGACCCAAGCTCCGGGGCGGGCCTCTACAATGAGCAGTTCTTC. Protein product: CASSIDPSSGAGLYNEQFF.

The chain is built from TRBV4-1 and TRBJ2-7; D is undetermined. Per the germline V gene, CDR1 is MGHRA and CDR2 is YSYEKL. The CDR3 totals 15 residues. The V gene lost 4 bases and the J gene lost 8 bases, with 21 bases spanning the gap. This CDR3 is CASSPGVGGPQQQYF. The CDR3 DNA reads TGCGCCAGCAGCCCCGGTGTTGGCGGTCCCCAACAGCAGTACTTC.

The CDR3 DNA is TGTGCCAGCAGACGCCGGACAGGGTATAATGAAAAACTGTTTTTT. This sequence encodes CASRRRTGYNEKLFF. The chain recombines TRBV11-2 with TRBJ1-4; 8 bases are shared with TRBD1. The germline V gene has CDR1 SGHAT and CDR2 FQNNGV. The CDR3 spans 15 residues. Germline trimming cut 6 bases from V and 4 bases from J; bases unmatched to any gene: 7.

The CDR3 loop is CASSPAGVQEKLFF. The DNA of the CDR3 is TGTGCCAGCAGTCCGGCAGGGGTGCAAGAAAAACTGTTTTTT. This rearrangement joins TRBV5-4 to TRBJ1-4, with D perhaps matching TRBD1 (6 bases). V shed 5 bases and J shed 8 bases, with 16 bases lying between them. CDR3 size: 14 residues. CDR1 is SGHNT and CDR2 is YYREEE in the germline V gene (reference sequence).

This rearrangement joins TRBV6-5 to TRBJ1-1; perhaps TRBD1 as D (6 bases). Germline CDR1 is MNHEY and CDR2 is SVGAGI. CDR3 length: 15 residues. V lost 6 bases and J 3 bases, leaving 17 bases between the germline ends. CDR3 DNA: TGTGCCAGCAGACCCCCACAGGGTCGGGACACTGAAGCTTTCTTT. As protein: CASRPPQGRDTEAFF.

The chain couples TRBV15 to TRBJ1-2, with D hard to call. This CDR3 is built from 16 residues. V gave up 1 base and J gave up 3 bases, with 15 bases separating them. Germline-derived CDR1 and CDR2 are LNHNV and YYDKDF (reference sequence). The CDR3 region has the DNA TGTGCCACCAGCAGAGCGTATTTCGGGCAGGACTATGGCTACACCTTC. Its translation is CATSRAYFGQDYGYTF.

This rearrangement joins TRBV18 to TRBJ1-1; 9 bases agree with TRBD1. Germline V gene data show CDR1 as KGHSH and CDR2 as LQKENI. The CDR3 sequence is 17 residues long. The J segment lost 5 bases and the V segment lost 3 bases, leaving 13 bases of the junction unmatched. The CDR3 nucleotides are TGTGCCAGCTCACCCTCAAAGCTTGACAGGGGGACGACTGAAGCTTTCTTT. It translates to CASSPSKLDRGTTEAFF.

The J gene is TRBJ2-1, the V gene TRBV25-1; 9 positions match TRBD2. This CDR3 region has 16 residues. CDR1 is MGHDK and CDR2 is SYGVNS in the germline V gene. The V segment lost 3 bases and the J segment 6 bases; nucleotides outside the gene matches: 9. The CDR3: CASSDGSGRNINEQFF. CDR3 DNA: TGTGCCAGCAGTGATGGAAGCGGGAGGAATATCAATGAGCAGTTCTTC. The full variable domain, in which reference TRBV25-1 and TRBJ2-1 provide the parts outside the CDR3, is EADIYQTPRYLVIGTGKKITLECSQTMGHDKMYWYQQDPGMELHLIHYSYGVNSTEKGDLSSESTVSRIRTEHFPLTLESARPSHTSQYLCASSDGSGRNINEQFFGPGTRLTVL.

The V and J genes are TRBV5-1 and TRBJ2-2; D gene ambiguous. This CDR3 is 15 amino acids long. Trimming cost V 4 bases and J 6 bases, with 16 bases left between them. Per the germline V gene, CDR1 is SGHRS and CDR2 is YFSETQ. DNA of the CDR3: TGCGCCAGCAGCCCGGACGTAACTCGCGCCGGGGAGCTGTTTTTT. Translated, it gives CASSPDVTRAGELFF.

V and J are TRBV5-1 and TRBJ2-5; 9 nucleotides match TRBD2. From germline, CDR1 is SGHRS and CDR2 YFSETQ. Germline trimming cut 2 bases from V and 1 base from J; bases unmatched to any gene: 6. This CDR3 is built from 16 residues. CDR3 region: CASSLAGGLSQETQYF. The DNA for the CDR3 is TGCGCCAGCAGCTTAGCGGGGGGCCTATCCCAAGAGACCCAGTACTTC.

V usage is TRBV4-3 and J usage is TRBJ1-1; D might be TRBD1 (5 bases). Trimming left V 1 base short and J 9 bases short, with 18 bases between. Germline values: CDR1 LGHNA, CDR2 YSLEER. This CDR3 is 15 amino acids long. DNA of the CDR3: TGCGCCAGCAGCCAAGGTTCAGGGCCCCTTCCCCAAGCTTTCTTT. This translates into CASSQGSGPLPQAFF.

The V gene is TRBV28, the J gene TRBJ2-2; D is undetermined. The V gene's germline CDR1 is MDHEN and CDR2 SYDVKM. With 5 bases removed from V and 1 base from J, the gap between germline ends came to 8 bases. This CDR3 comprises 14 residues. The CDR3 sequence is CASSGLQNTGELFF. The CDR3 nucleotides are TGTGCCAGCAGTGGGCTACAGAACACCGGGGAGCTGTTTTTT.

J is TRBJ1-1 and V is TRBV19; 7 nucleotides agree with TRBD1. There are 13 residues in the CDR3. Germline CDR1 and CDR2: LNHDA and SQIVND (reference sequence). V shed 7 bases and J 1 base; nucleotides not matched to a gene: 3. CDR3 residues: CASIRDRNTEAFF. The DNA for the CDR3 is TGTGCCAGTATCCGGGACAGGAACACTGAAGCTTTCTTT.